The text below deals with one TCR beta chain. What it binds is not known. TCR beta sequences were obtained from blood CD8+ and CD4+ T cells. The data originate from a study of CD8 T cells in Susac syndrome. On the study more broadly: Intravenous immunoglobulin alone or corticosteroids were being given to patients with Susac syndrome at blood draw, unless they were therapy-naive.

With random hexamers, reverse transcription was performed on about 0.45 to 1 ug of RNA. TCR beta CDR3 was amplified by immunoSEQ multiplex PCR. This amplification extended across 54 Vbeta and 13 Jbeta segments. TCRdb reprocessed the immunoSEQ multiplex PCR reads via MiXCR and lists one record per CDR3 protein. Among about 150,000 distinct CDR3 sequences listed, approximately 95% were seen once. Germline V gene sequence: CDR1 SEHNR, CDR2 FQNEAQ (reference sequence). V was cut by 1 base and J by 2 bases, with 12 bases left in between. The CDR3 sequence is 16 residues long. Study findings and constraints: The study conceded that relatively few individuals underwent its TCR sequencing and HLA analysis.

This receptor was taken from a human donor with Susac syndrome. The rearrangement joins TRBV7-9 to TRBJ2-1; D gene ambiguous. Sequenced sample: CD4+ T cells from PBMCs. The CDR3 bases are TGTGCCAGCAGCTTAGTTGAAGGGCCGGCCTACAATGAGCAGTTCTTC. This translates into CASSLVEGPAYNEQFF.